This T cell receptor (beta chain) was observed in a study of cytomegalovirus exposure and HLA in healthy donors. Study-wide context: In a later analysis, it was reported that the 110 or so validation repertoires had been produced on the same platform as the 666 repertoires belonging to the first cohort.

Germline CDR1 SSHAT, CDR2 FNYEAQ (reference sequence). The CDR3 is 15 amino acids. Comment on this clone: Its ends do not fully match the called genes, so a read error is possible.

Profiled with immunoSEQ multiplex PCR; TCRdb holds only in-frame clones, not every one. The sample yields some 170,000 clones, approximately 90% seen once. The chain employs TRBV7-7 and TRBJ2-7, with 9 nucleotides matching TRBD1. Sequenced input: PBMCs. The clonotype was recovered from a woman in her twenties or thirties in good health and CMV-seronegative. Here the CDR3 DNA reads TGTGCTAGCAGCTACGGACAGGGGAGCTCCTACGAGCAGTACTTC. This translates into CASSYGQGSSYEQYF.